This T cell receptor beta chain stems from a study of blood T cells in healthy people across ages. Study-level points and caveats: Using unsorted PBMCs precluded a conclusive naive versus antigen-experienced comparison.

This clonotype was counted a few times. As yet, its antigen is unknown. The use of a sample-barcoded 5' primer and a J-beta primer mix characterized a second PCR of about 7 to 12 cycles. From the 5' RACE reads, TCRdb called clonotypes with MiXCR, one entry per CDR3 protein. The table records 1.5 million to 2 million distinct CDR3 sequences, roughly a third of them present only once. This TCR derives from a woman aged 25-40 years in good health. The sample taken for sequencing was blood.

CDR3: CSARPNRGTPDTQYF. The CDR3 region has the DNA TGCAGTGCTAGACCCAACCGCGGGACCCCAGATACGCAGTATTTT. The chain is built from TRBV20-1 and TRBJ2-3; TRBD2 might be the D (6 bases). Trimming removed 2 bases at V and 4 bases at J, with 16 bases between. Germline V gene lookup returns CDR1 DFQATT and CDR2 SNEGSKA (reference sequence). The CDR3 covers 15 residues.